What follows are 26 T cell receptor beta chains derived from one specimen sequenced in a study of blood T cells in healthy people across ages. Primers used in a second PCR of roughly 6 to 12 cycles were a sample-barcoded 5' primer and a J-beta primer mix. TCRdb passed the 5' RACE reads through MiXCR, listing each CDR3 protein once. The table shows over 550,000 distinct CDR3 sequences, with about 28% occurring only once. The sequencing input was blood. The source of these receptors is a woman over 75 in good health.

This chain uses TRBV20-1 with TRBJ1-5, with D unresolved. CDR1 DFQATT and CDR2 SNEGSKA come from the germline V gene (reference sequence). Trimming left V 0 bases short and J 1 base short, with 7 bases between. This CDR3 spans 14 amino acids. The CDR3 nucleotides read TGCAGTGCTAGAGATGCAACGAGCAATCAGCCCCAGCATTTT. Its protein product is CSARDATSNQPQHF.

About this clonotype: This could be a read error, since a much larger clone is one nucleotide away. The chain joins TRBV24-1 to TRBJ1-2; D may be TRBD1 (5 bases). The CDR3 extends over 14 amino acids. CDR1 and CDR2 from the germline V gene are KGHDR and SFDVKD. The CDR3 sequence: CATRDWGRTYGYTF. Here the CDR3 DNA reads TGTGCCACCAGGGATTGGGGACGGACCTATGGCTACACCTTC.

This clonotype turned up a few times. The gene calls are TRBV20-1 and TRBJ1-3; possibly TRBD1 for D (5 bases). The CDR3 has 18 amino acids. V was clipped by 0 bases and J by 0 bases, with 18 bases between them. Per the germline V gene, CDR1 is DFQATT and CDR2 is SNEGSKA (reference sequence). The CDR3 here is CSARDRQIRGVSGNTIYF. The CDR3 coding sequence is TGCAGTGCTAGAGACCGTCAAATCCGGGGGGTCTCTGGAAACACCATATATTTT.

This clonotype was counted many times. This chain links TRBV20-1 with TRBJ1-1; D is perhaps TRBD1 (5 bases). Germline CDR1 and CDR2: DFQATT and SNEGSKA (reference sequence). The CDR3 runs to 13 residues. The V end was cut by 5 bases, the J end by 0 bases, with 10 bases between. The chain's CDR3 is CSAGGTVNTEAFF. The CDR3 DNA follows: TGCAGTGCTGGCGGGACGGTGAACACTGAAGCTTTCTTT.

This clonotype was observed a few times. V gene TRBV7-9 combines with J gene TRBJ1-6; weak D call: TRBD1 (5 bases). The CDR3 is 15 amino acids. The V gene lost 4 bases and the J gene lost 10 bases, with 17 bases spanning the gap. Germline V lookup: CDR1 SEHNR, CDR2 FQNEAQ (reference sequence). CDR3 DNA sequence: TGTGCCAGCAGCTCAACGGGGTCTGCAGGGTCACCCCTCCACTTT. It is translated as CASSSTGSAGSPLHF.

J is TRBJ1-2 and V is TRBV7-2, with a possible D match to TRBD1 (6 bases). The V end was cut by 5 bases, the J end by 2 bases, with 15 bases between. Germline V CDR1 and CDR2: SGHTA, FQGNSA. CDR3 length: 15 amino acids. DNA for the CDR3: TGTGCCAGCAGCGTAGAGAGGGGGTGGAACTATGGCTACACCTTC. Translating gives CASSVERGWNYGYTF.

A few counts support this clonotype. This chain connects TRBV9 to TRBJ1-4, with D tentatively TRBD1 (5 bases). Germline V gene data show CDR1 as SGDLS and CDR2 as YYNGEE. The CDR3 extends over 16 amino acids. Deletions cut 2 bases from V and 5 bases from J, with 16 bases between. The CDR3 is CASSVNDGALNEKLFF. The CDR3 coding sequence is TGTGCCAGCAGCGTGAACGACGGGGCCTTAAATGAAAAACTGTTTTTT.

V gene TRBV3-1 combines with J gene TRBJ2-3; D not resolved. This CDR3 region has 12 residues. V was cut by 1 base and J by 8 bases, with 7 bases left in between. CDR1 is LGHDT and CDR2 is YNNKEL in the germline V gene (reference sequence). In DNA, the CDR3 is TGTGCCAGCAGCCAAGGTTCCGGTACGCAGTATTTT. Translation gives CASSQGSGTQYF.

This clonotype was detected many times. This chain links TRBV11-2 with TRBJ1-5; unclear D gene. The V gene's germline CDR1 is SGHAT and CDR2 FQNNGV. Trimming took off 1 base at V and 7 bases at J, with 8 bases between the two ends. The CDR3 loop spans 13 amino acids. The chain's CDR3 is CASSLGLTQPQHF. In nucleotides, the CDR3 is TGTGCCAGCAGCTTAGGTCTAACGCAGCCCCAGCATTTT.

With respect to this clonotype: This may stem from a read error, because a much larger clone lies one nucleotide away. The V call is TRBV25-1, the J call TRBJ2-5; no clear D gene. V was shortened by 3 bases and J by 11 bases, with 16 bases between the two germline ends. Germline V lookup: CDR1 MGHDK, CDR2 SYGVNS. This CDR3 has 13 amino acids. CDR3 protein: CASSESAYNEQYF. In DNA form, the CDR3 reads TGTGCCAGCAGTGAGTCGGCCTACAATGAGCAGTACTTC. The entire variable domain, with the rest obtained from reference TRBV25-1 and TRBJ2-5, is as follows: EADIYQTPRYLVIGTGKKITLECSQTMGHDKMYWYQQDPGMELHLIHYSYGVNSTEKGDLSSESTVSRIRTEHFPLTLESARPSHTSQYLCASSESAYNEQYFGPGTRLLVL.

Ten or more counts support this clonotype. A much larger clone is a single base away; this may be a read error. The CDR3 DNA reads TGTGCCATCGGAGGACCTCAGGGGGCCTACAATGAGCAGTACTTC. Translation: CAIGGPQGAYNEQYF. The rearrangement links TRBV10-3 to TRBJ2-1, with 8 bases lining up with TRBD1. The J call may be in error: the DNA end matches TRBJ2-7 better. The CDR3 is 15 residues long. CDR1 and CDR2 from the germline V gene are ENHRY and SYGVKD.

This clonotype showed up many times. The chain employs TRBV12-3 or TRBV12-4 and TRBJ2-7, with 7 bases lining up with TRBD1. CDR3 length: 13 residues. V was pared by 3 bases and J by 3 bases, with 2 bases of the junction left unmatched. The CDR3: CASSFDRVYEQYF. CDR3 DNA: TGTGCCAGCAGTTTCGACAGGGTCTACGAGCAGTACTTC.

At least ten counts were recorded for this clonotype. The chain joins TRBV13 to TRBJ2-6, with a possible D match to TRBD1 (6 bases). With 5 bases removed from V and 0 bases from J, the gap between germline ends came to 23 bases. The CDR3 runs to 20 residues. CDR1 and CDR2 (germline): PRHDT, FYEKMQ (reference sequence). As DNA, the CDR3 is TGTGCCAGCAGCCCCGGGGCAAGGGGGATCGACAGCTCTGGGGCCAACGTCCTGACTTTC. Translation gives CASSPGARGIDSSGANVLTF.

On this clonotype itself: This sequence may be a read error, since a much larger clone differs from it by one base. CDR3 in DNA: TGCAGCGCTGAGGGACAGGGGGCGCCCGAGCAGTACTTC. It yields the protein CSAEGQGAPEQYF. This rearrangement joins TRBV29-1 to TRBJ2-5; 12 positions agree with TRBD1. The J call may be faulty, since TRBJ2-7 better matches the DNA end. Germline CDR1 SQVTM, CDR2 ANQGSEA. The CDR3 loop spans 13 amino acids.

This clonotype has a handful of counts. This may be a read error: a much more frequent sequence differs by one nucleotide. V and J are TRBV12-3 or TRBV12-4 and TRBJ1-6, with D maybe TRBD1 (5 bases). This CDR3 comprises 14 residues. DNA for the CDR3: TGTGCCAGCGTCCCCATGGGGGGTAATTCACCCCGCCACTTT. Its translation: CASVPMGGNSPRHF.

This clonotype was seen repeatedly, ten times or more. Just one base apart from a much larger clone, this may be a read error. This chain's CDR3 is CATSRDRGNNEQFF. CDR3 coding DNA: TGTGCCACCAGCAGAGATCGGGGAAACAATGAGCAGTTCTTC. This chain connects TRBV15 to TRBJ2-1, with a weak D call TRBD2 (5 bases). CDR3 length: 14 amino acids. The V gene's germline CDR1 is LNHNV and CDR2 YYDKDF (reference sequence). V lost 0 bases to trimming and J lost 5 bases, with 8 bases between them. The full variable domain, with the rest looked up from reference TRBV15 and TRBJ2-1, is DAMVIQNPRYQVTQFGKPVTLSCSQTLNHNVMYWYQQKSSQAPKLLFHYYDKDFNNEADTPDNFQSRRPNTSFCFLDIRSPGLGDTAMYLCATSRDRGNNEQFFGPGTRLTVL.

This clonotype was counted many times. V gene TRBV20-1 combines with J gene TRBJ2-5; 7 nucleotides match TRBD1. Trimming removed 3 bases from V and 4 bases from J; junction bases left unmatched: 11. The CDR3 extends over 15 amino acids. CDR1 is DFQATT and CDR2 is SNEGSKA in the germline V gene (reference sequence). This CDR3 reads CSASPRTGRGETQYF. The CDR3 nucleotides read TGCAGTGCTAGCCCCCGGACAGGTCGGGGAGAGACCCAGTACTTC.

This clonotype has ten or more counts. The V gene is TRBV5-6, the J gene TRBJ2-3; weak D call: TRBD2 (6 bases). The CDR3 is made up of 16 amino acids. The V gene lost 3 bases and the J gene lost 1 base, with 15 bases spanning the gap. Germline V gene data show CDR1 as SGHDT and CDR2 as YYEEEE. CDR3 sequence: CASSSTGTSRTDTQYF. The CDR3 bases are TGTGCCAGCAGCTCGACGGGGACTTCCCGCACAGATACGCAGTATTTT.

This clonotype has ten or more counts. The genes are TRBV7-2 and TRBJ2-7, with D possibly called TRBD1 or TRBD2 (5 bases each). Trimming removed 5 bases at V and 2 bases at J, with 19 bases between. The CDR3 covers 16 residues. CDR1 and CDR2 (germline): SGHTA, FQGNSA. CDR3 sequence (DNA): TGTGCCAGCAGCCGGGGCACAATTGGGGCTCCCTACGAGCAGTACTTC. This gives the protein CASSRGTIGAPYEQYF.

This clonotype was seen a few times. A much larger clone lies one base from this, so it may be a read error. The chain combines TRBV10-3 with TRBJ2-5; TRBD1 agrees at 8 bases. Germline CDR1 is ENHRY and CDR2 is SYGVKD. The length of the CDR3 is 16 residues. V was clipped by 4 bases and J by 7 bases; unmatched bases: 14. In DNA, the CDR3 is TGTGCCATCAGTGGGCTGACAGGGGCTAGCCATGGGACCCAGTACTTC. It is translated as CAISGLTGASHGTQYF.

As for this clonotype: A read error is possible here, since a much larger clone lies one base away. The chain recombines TRBV5-1 with TRBJ2-2; either TRBD1 or TRBD2 may fit D (5 bases each). Germline-derived CDR1 and CDR2 are SGHRS and YFSETQ. This CDR3 comprises 15 residues. The CDR3 nucleotides are TGCGCCAGCAGCTTGGGACAGACTAACACCGGGAAGCTGTTTTTT. This gives the protein CASSLGQTNTGKLFF.

This clonotype was seen at least ten times. The V call is TRBV6-6, the J call TRBJ1-4; no definite D call. In germline, CDR1 is MNHNY, CDR2 SVGAGI (reference sequence). The CDR3 is 15 amino acids. The V end lost 5 bases, the J end lost 5 bases, and 15 bases lay between the germline ends. CDR3 protein: CASSPVSRANEKLFF. CDR3 DNA sequence: TGTGCCAGCAGTCCAGTTTCCCGGGCGAATGAAAAACTGTTTTTT.

This clonotype was seen ten or more times. The chain recombines TRBV5-1 with TRBJ2-7, with D maybe TRBD1 (5 bases). Germline CDR1 and CDR2: SGHRS and YFSETQ. This CDR3 is built from 17 residues. V was pared by 2 bases and J by 2 bases, with 20 bases between. Here the CDR3 DNA reads TGCGCCAGCAGCTTCTTAAGACAGCTCCTCCTCACCTACGAGCAGTACTTC. Residues: CASSFLRQLLLTYEQYF.

This clonotype appeared a few times. A read error may explain this, as a much larger clone is one base away. This chain's CDR3 is CSALGTRRNEQFF. The CDR3 DNA follows: TGCAGTGCTTTGGGGACCCGTCGGAATGAGCAGTTCTTC. The chain joins TRBV20-1 to TRBJ2-1; either TRBD1 or TRBD2 may fit D (5 bases each). The germline V and J ends were trimmed by 5 bases and 7 bases, with 15 bases remaining between them. Germline V gene lookup returns CDR1 DFQATT and CDR2 SNEGSKA (reference sequence). The CDR3 totals 13 residues.

The chain links TRBV5-1 to TRBJ2-1; TRBD1 is a possible D gene (6 bases). This CDR3 comprises 14 residues. The V end lost 4 bases, the J end lost 10 bases, and 18 bases lay between the germline ends. The V gene's germline CDR1 is SGHRS and CDR2 YFSETQ. Here the CDR3 reads CASSLGDTFYEQFF. CDR3 sequence (DNA): TGCGCCAGCAGCCTCGGGGACACTTTCTACGAGCAGTTCTTC.

Ten or more counts support this clonotype. The rearrangement links TRBV7-2 to TRBJ2-7; 8 bases map to TRBD1. Looked up from germline, CDR1 is SGHTA and CDR2 is FQGNSA. The V and J ends lost 5 bases and 2 bases, in that order; junction bases with no gene match: 8. This CDR3 comprises 15 residues. The CDR3 DNA sequence: TGTGCCAGCAGCCCGGGACAGGAGCCCGCCTACGAGCAGTACTTC. It yields the protein CASSPGQEPAYEQYF.